These 27 T cell receptor beta chains came from one sample sequenced in a study of T-cell memory formation after mild COVID-19. TCRdb re-called the 5' RACE reads through MiXCR, storing one row per CDR3 protein. This table has over 400,000 distinct CDR3 sequences, around a quarter appearing once. Sample: PBMCs or a T cell subset sorted from them (not recorded which). The source of these receptors is an adult woman who had mild COVID-19 (a few samples of this study predate the infection). Cell type and time point are not known.

This clonotype was observed a handful of times. The J gene is TRBJ1-3, the V gene TRBV7-9, with 7 bases aligning to TRBD1. V shed 4 bases, J shed 3 bases, and the junction held 6 bases outside the gene matches. CDR1 SEHNR and CDR2 FQNEAQ come from the germline V gene (reference sequence). This CDR3 spans 15 amino acids. CDR3 nucleotides: TGTGCCAGCAGCTCCGGGACAGAGTTTGGAAACACCATATATTTT. Its translation is CASSSGTEFGNTIYF.

This clonotype was observed at least ten times. The genes are TRBV24-1 and TRBJ2-2; perhaps TRBD1 as D (6 bases). This CDR3 comprises 20 residues. Per the germline V gene, CDR1 is KGHDR and CDR2 is SFDVKD. The V end lost 2 bases, the J end lost 0 bases, and 21 bases lay between the germline ends. In nucleotides, the CDR3 is TGTGCCACCAGTGATTCTAGAACTGGCAGGGGCCCTTCGAACACCGGGGAGCTGTTTTTT. This codes for CATSDSRTGRGPSNTGELFF.

This clonotype was seen more than once but under ten times. The V gene is TRBV5-1, the J gene TRBJ1-1; 7 bases map to TRBD1. Germline V lookup: CDR1 SGHRS, CDR2 YFSETQ. J was trimmed by 1 base and V by 4 bases; bases with no gene match: 4. The CDR3 length is 14 residues. CDR3 loop: CASSRDSRNTEAFF. CDR3 sequence (DNA): TGCGCCAGCAGCAGGGACAGCCGGAACACTGAAGCTTTCTTT.

This clonotype was picked up a small number of times. The V call is TRBV19, the J call TRBJ2-5; D gene uncertain. Trimming pared 5 bases from V and 5 bases from J, leaving 12 bases between. The CDR3 runs to 13 residues. CDR1 is LNHDA and CDR2 is SQIVND in the germline V gene (reference sequence). Here the CDR3 DNA reads TGTGCCAGTAGTGGGCGCGTGCAGGAGACCCAGTACTTC. Residues: CASSGRVQETQYF.

This clonotype has just a few counts. The V gene is TRBV7-6, the J gene TRBJ2-3; D unresolved. CDR1 is SGHVS and CDR2 is FNYEAQ in the germline V gene. This CDR3 is built from 17 residues. The V end lost 1 base, the J end lost 1 base, and 15 bases lay between the germline ends. The CDR3 DNA is TGTGCCAGCAGCTTAGAGGTGCAGGCTTACCGCACAGATACGCAGTATTTT. Encoded protein: CASSLEVQAYRTDTQYF.

The rearrangement joins TRBV7-8 to TRBJ1-3; the match to TRBD1 covers 8 bases. There are 15 residues in the CDR3. CDR1 is SGHVS, CDR2 FQNEAQ, per germline. V was clipped by 4 bases and J by 6 bases; unmatched bases: 8. CDR3 coding DNA: TGTGCCAGCAGCTCGGGACAGGCGCGGACAAACACCATATATTTT. It is translated as CASSSGQARTNTIYF.

The CDR3 DNA reads as TGTGCCAGCAGTTTACGTAGACGGGACAGGGCCTACGAGCAGTACTTC. This translates into CASSLRRRDRAYEQYF. The chain employs TRBV28 and TRBJ2-7; 9 nucleotides line up with TRBD1. CDR1 is MDHEN, CDR2 SYDVKM, per germline. V shed 2 bases, J shed 2 bases, and the junction held 7 bases outside the gene matches. The CDR3 totals 16 residues.

The chain is built from TRBV12-3 or TRBV12-4 and TRBJ2-1; D might be TRBD2 (5 bases). The V gene lost 3 bases and the J gene lost 8 bases, with 8 bases spanning the gap. This CDR3 contains 12 residues. The CDR3 loop reads CASSLRRDEQFF. CDR3 coding DNA: TGTGCCAGCAGTTTGCGGCGGGATGAGCAGTTCTTC.

This clonotype was observed a few times. The chain couples TRBV7-9 to TRBJ2-7; 8 nucleotides align to TRBD1. Germline CDR1 reads SEHNR; CDR2 reads FQNEAQ (reference sequence). V lost 5 bases, J lost 2 bases, and 8 bases stayed unmatched. CDR3 length: 15 amino acids. Here the CDR3 DNA reads TGTGCCAGCAGCACTGGGGACAGGCGGCCCTACGAGCAGTACTTC. Amino acids: CASSTGDRRPYEQYF.

The V and J genes are TRBV6-5 and TRBJ2-3; the D is unclear. CDR3 length: 13 residues. V was cut by 10 bases and J by 0 bases, with 11 bases left in between. CDR1 and CDR2 from the germline V gene are MNHEY and SVGAGI. In DNA, the CDR3 is TGTGCCACCGGACCAGCCAGCACAGATACGCAGTATTTT. Protein sequence: CATGPASTDTQYF.

This clonotype has a single count. The chain is built from TRBV29-1 and TRBJ2-5; 7 bases agree with TRBD1. V lost 7 bases, J lost 5 bases, and 7 bases stayed unmatched. Per germline, CDR1 SQVTM and CDR2 ANQGSEA. The CDR3 runs to 12 residues. CDR3 in DNA: TGCAGCGCTGACAGGGTCTGGGAGACCCAGTACTTC. It is translated as CSADRVWETQYF. Variable domain in full (rest from reference TRBV29-1 and TRBJ2-5): SAVISQKPSRDICQRGTSLTIQCQVDSQVTMMFWYRQQPGQSLTLIATANQGSEATYESGFVIDKFPISRPNLTFSTLTVSNMSPEDSSIYLCSADRVWETQYFGPGTRLLVL.

The chain employs TRBV6-6 and TRBJ1-6; D is unresolved. Germline CDR1 reads MNHNY; CDR2 reads SVGAGI (reference sequence). The CDR3 is 15 residues long. V was cut by 4 bases and J by 0 bases, with 7 bases left in between. For the CDR3, the DNA is TGTGCCAGCAGTTGGGAGAGCTCCTATAATTCACCCCTCCACTTT. Amino acids: CASSWESSYNSPLHF.

This clonotype showed up just once. V usage is TRBV11-2 and J usage is TRBJ1-3; D is unresolved. The length of the CDR3 is 14 residues. The germline gives CDR1 SGHAT, CDR2 FQNNGV. Trimming shortened V by 2 bases and J by 0 bases, and 5 bases separated the two germline ends. CDR3 loop: CASSLTHSGNTIYF. The CDR3 DNA is TGTGCCAGCAGCTTAACCCACTCTGGAAACACCATATATTTT.

This clonotype has only a few counts. This rearrangement joins TRBV5-1 to TRBJ2-3; 8 nucleotides match TRBD2. Losses at the gene ends were 5 bases for V and 2 bases for J; bases not matched to a gene: 7. The CDR3 is made up of 15 amino acids. The germline V gene has CDR1 SGHRS and CDR2 YFSETQ. The CDR3 loop is CASRTAGGPTDTQYF. In DNA form, the CDR3 reads TGCGCCAGCAGAACCGCGGGGGGACCCACAGATACGCAGTATTTT.

The chain employs TRBV5-1 and TRBJ2-7, with 8 bases fitting TRBD1. The CDR3 loop spans 16 amino acids. V was pared by 1 base and J by 5 bases, with 11 bases of the junction left unmatched. From germline, CDR1 is SGHRS and CDR2 YFSETQ. CDR3 DNA sequence: TGCGCCAGCAGCTTGTCATATGGGCAGGGGGCCAACGAGCAGTACTTC. Protein sequence: CASSLSYGQGANEQYF. The variable domain in full, with the rest retrieved from reference TRBV5-1 and TRBJ2-7, is KAGVTQTPRYLIKTRGQQVTLSCSPISGHRSVSWYQQTPGQGLQFLFEYFSETQRNKGNFPGRFSGRQFSNSRSEMNVSTLELGDSALYLCASSLSYGQGANEQYFGPGTRLTVT.

This chain joins TRBV5-1 and TRBJ2-1; no clear D gene. This CDR3 comprises 14 residues. The V gene's germline CDR1 is SGHRS and CDR2 YFSETQ. V gave up 0 bases and J gave up 10 bases, with 14 bases separating them. CDR3 amino acids: CASSLAYTKNEQFF. DNA of the CDR3: TGCGCCAGCAGCTTGGCCTACACTAAGAACGAGCAGTTCTTC.

The chain carries TRBV4-2 and TRBJ2-3; 11 bases map to TRBD2. Germline V gene data show CDR1 as LGHNA and CDR2 as YNFKEQ. J gave up 8 bases and V 8 bases, and 18 bases lay outside the gene matches. The CDR3 is made up of 17 amino acids. The CDR3 DNA follows: TGTGCCAGCCTCCGGACCGGGACTAGCGGATTCCAGTCTACGCAGTATTTT. Its protein product is CASLRTGTSGFQSTQYF.

In its sample, this clonotype was seen a few times. The CDR3 DNA follows: TGTGCCTGGATCGCGCCACCACCCAAAGAGACCCAGTACTTC. Protein: CAWIAPPPKETQYF. The chain uses TRBV30 and TRBJ2-5; no reliable D call. The V end was cut by 4 bases, the J end by 3 bases, with 15 bases between. The CDR3 has 14 amino acids. The V gene's germline CDR1 is GTSNPN and CDR2 SVGIG (reference sequence).

For the CDR3, the DNA is TGTGCCAGCAGCTTCTTTCTCGACTACGGTGATACGCAGTATTTT. Its protein is CASSFFLDYGDTQYF. The chain joins TRBV7-9 to TRBJ2-3; perhaps TRBD2 as D (5 bases). Per the germline V gene, CDR1 is SEHNR and CDR2 is FQNEAQ (reference sequence). The CDR3 consists of 15 residues. V lost 3 bases and J lost 6, with 16 bases in between.

V usage is TRBV7-9 and J usage is TRBJ1-2; D remains ambiguous. Trimming removed 7 bases from V and 8 bases from J, with 17 bases in between. The CDR3 length is 13 residues. Germline V gene data show CDR1 as SEHNR and CDR2 as FQNEAQ (reference sequence). This chain's CDR3 is CASIPADLGGYTF. In nucleotides, the CDR3 is TGTGCCAGCATCCCCGCGGATTTGGGGGGCTACACCTTC.

The genes are TRBV3-1 and TRBJ1-6; D not resolved. Trimming cost V 2 bases and J 0 bases, with 8 bases left between them. This CDR3 spans 16 amino acids. Germline loops: CDR1 LGHDT, CDR2 YNNKEL (reference sequence). The CDR3 nucleotides read TGTGCCAGCAGCCAAATGGCAAGCTCCTATAATTCACCCCTCCACTTT. Translated, it gives CASSQMASSYNSPLHF.

The table lists this clonotype with many counts. CDR3 in DNA: TGTGCCAGCATTCGGGAGCCCTACAATGAGCAGTTCTTC. Residues: CASIREPYNEQFF. The chain joins TRBV12-3 or TRBV12-4 to TRBJ2-1; weak D call: TRBD2 (6 bases). V lost 7 bases and J lost 2, with 9 bases in between. CDR3 size: 13 residues.

This clonotype was detected a few times. The chain is built from TRBV7-2 and TRBJ1-4; D gene uncertain. The CDR3 extends over 17 amino acids. Trimming pared 5 bases from V and 7 bases from J, leaving 23 bases between. The germline V gene encodes CDR1 SGHTA and CDR2 FQGNSA. This CDR3 is CASSRMNRDLGGEKLFF. DNA of the CDR3: TGTGCCAGCAGCCGAATGAACCGGGATCTCGGCGGTGAAAAACTGTTTTTT.

This clonotype has a handful of counts. The gene calls are TRBV6-5 and TRBJ2-7, with TRBD1 matching over 9 bases. The CDR3 covers 14 residues. J lost 6 bases, V lost 1 base, and 4 bases had no gene match. The V gene's germline CDR1 is MNHEY and CDR2 SVGAGI. CDR3 nucleotide sequence: TGTGCCAGCAGTTACTTGGGACAGGGTAGCGAGCAGTACTTC. Its translation is CASSYLGQGSEQYF.

V and J are TRBV27 and TRBJ1-6; D might be TRBD1 (6 bases). V lost 2 bases and J 8 bases, leaving 13 bases between the germline ends. Germline V CDR1 and CDR2: MNHEY, SMNVEV (reference sequence). The CDR3 has 15 residues. The CDR3 spells CASSLSRQGHSPLHF. The DNA for the CDR3 is TGTGCCAGCAGTTTAAGTAGGCAGGGGCATTCACCCCTCCACTTT.

This clonotype was picked up many times. The rearrangement uses TRBV6-1 and TRBJ1-1; weak D call: TRBD1 (6 bases). The CDR3 is 12 amino acids. The germline V gene encodes CDR1 MNHNS and CDR2 SASEGT. Trimming stripped 6 bases from V and 10 bases from J, with 15 bases between. CDR3 loop: CASRANRDRAFF. CDR3 sequence (DNA): TGTGCCAGCAGAGCAAACAGGGATCGAGCTTTCTTT.

The chain joins TRBV24-1 to TRBJ2-1; 7 bases align to TRBD2. Unmatched junction bases numbered 6, after V lost 5 bases and J lost 3 bases. From germline, CDR1 is KGHDR and CDR2 SFDVKD. The CDR3 covers 15 residues. CDR3 in amino acids: CATSVGLADYNEQFF. In DNA, the CDR3 is TGTGCCACCAGTGTAGGGCTAGCGGACTACAATGAGCAGTTCTTC.